This TCR beta chain appears in the sequencing data of a study of TIL therapy for anti-PD-1-resistant metastatic lung cancer. Study overall: By whole-exome sequencing, median non-synonymous tumor mutation burden was roughly 1.6 mutations per megabase. General study results and limits: TIL clonotype persistence in blood showed no apparent association with response.

This was the immunoSEQ v3 assay. Sequenced by immunoSEQ multiplex PCR; TCRdb stores in-frame clones only, minus some. The sample yields 12,000 or so clones, 80% seen once. Time point described: pre-treatment sample, taken before nivolumab and TIL therapy. As regards this clone: Its antigen is undetermined.

CDR1 and CDR2 (germline): GTSNPN, SVGIG (reference sequence). The V end lost 7 bases, the J end lost 0 bases, and 10 bases lay between the germline ends. This CDR3 region has 13 residues. Specimen: blood, collected at baseline. The V gene is TRBV30, the J gene TRBJ1-3; no reliable D call. The TCR was taken from a person aged 25 to 80 with non-small cell lung cancer. For the CDR3, the DNA is TGTGCCTCCCCGAGTCCCTCTGGAAACACCATATATTTT. Translated, it gives CASPSPSGNTIYF.